This paragraph reports one T cell receptor beta chain. The germline gives CDR1 KGHSH, CDR2 LQKENI. V gave up 2 bases and J gave up 4 bases, with 9 bases separating them. The CDR3 loop spans 13 amino acids. In the authors' methods: The assay estimated nucleated cells by amplifying reference gene primers. Profiling relied on immunoSEQ multiplex PCR, and the TCRdb table lists in-frame clones only, not all of them. The D gene and trimming were derived from the DNA, and the V and J assignments and clone size from that table. The table records tens of thousands of clones, roughly 88% of them present only once. The record originates from a study of blood T cell repertoires in COVID-19. Turning to the study itself: Italy, Spain and the United States were the sources of the convalescent and acute COVID-19 samples. Nucleic acid was either cDNA or gDNA, and it came from T cells, B-cell-depleted T cells, or PBMCs.

Sequencing used peripheral blood. This clonotype was sampled from a human donor with active COVID-19. The donor label of this sample is uncertain. The chain joins TRBV18 to TRBJ2-7, with unresolved D. As DNA, the CDR3 is TGTGCCAGCTCACCAACTGTGAAGTACGAGCAGTACTTC. Translating gives CASSPTVKYEQYF.